This TCR beta chain was retrieved from a study of cytomegalovirus exposure and HLA in healthy donors. Study findings and constraints: The records held CMV serostatus as the only immune exposure information.

Note on this clone: Its antigen is unidentified.

The PCR employed 60 Vbeta primers together with 13 Jbeta primers. Some clones are missing from TCRdb's copy, which holds only in-frame ones; the method was immunoSEQ multiplex PCR. The sample data list some 80,000 clones. Samples came from healthy bone marrow donors. The sequencing input was PBMCs. This TCR came from a man aged 50 to 59 in good health and CMV-seropositive.

CDR3 amino acids: CASSIREGAQHF. The CDR3 DNA sequence: TGTGCCAGTAGTATAAGGGAGGGGGCCCAGCATTTT. The chain carries TRBV19 and TRBJ1-5; possibly TRBD1 for D (6 bases). V shed 2 bases and J shed 11 bases, with 10 bases lying between them. This CDR3 spans 12 amino acids. Germline CDR1 and CDR2: LNHDA and SQIVND (reference sequence).